This T cell receptor (beta chain) derives from a study of blood T cell repertoires in COVID-19. The V gene lost 2 bases and the J gene lost 1 base, with 20 bases spanning the gap. Germline lookup yields CDR1 MNHEY and CDR2 SMNVEV (reference sequence). CDR3 length: 18 amino acids. Using immunoSEQ multiplex PCR, the repertoire was profiled, and TCRdb retains in-frame clones only, with some absent. This table holds 150,000 to 200,000 clones, approximately 91% found once. The sequencing input was peripheral blood. J is TRBJ1-2 and V is TRBV27; D perhaps matches TRBD1 (5 bases). The sequence came from a man between 65 and 85 years old with active or convalescent COVID-19. The CDR3 sequence: CASSLMYPRGRGNYGYTF. The CDR3 bases are TGTGCCAGCAGTTTAATGTACCCAAGAGGGAGGGGTAACTATGGCTACACCTTC.